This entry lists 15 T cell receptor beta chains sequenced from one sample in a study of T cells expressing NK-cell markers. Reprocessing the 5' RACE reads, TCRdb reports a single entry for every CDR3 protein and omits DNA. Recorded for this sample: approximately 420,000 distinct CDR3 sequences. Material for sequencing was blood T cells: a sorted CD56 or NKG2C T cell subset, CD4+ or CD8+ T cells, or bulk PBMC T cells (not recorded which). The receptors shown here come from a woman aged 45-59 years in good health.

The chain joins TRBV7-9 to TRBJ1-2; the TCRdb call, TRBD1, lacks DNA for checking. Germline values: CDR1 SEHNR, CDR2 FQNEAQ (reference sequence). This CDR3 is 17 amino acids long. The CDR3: CASSSEGTGPFHYGYTF.

The CDR3 sequence: CASSYSVSEREFVEQFF. The V call is TRBV6-2 or TRBV6-3, the J call TRBJ2-1; without DNA, the TCRdb call of TRBD2 cannot be checked. The CDR3 length is 17 residues. Germline V lookup: CDR1 MNHEY, CDR2 SVGEGT.

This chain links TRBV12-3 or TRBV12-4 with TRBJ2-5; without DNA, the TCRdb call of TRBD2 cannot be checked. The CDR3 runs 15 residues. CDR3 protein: CASRLGSGGGETQYF.

The CDR3 loop reads CASSSTSGSHGEQFF. This chain uses TRBV28 with TRBJ2-1; TCRdb names TRBD2, which stays unverified in the absence of DNA. Germline CDR1 is MDHEN and CDR2 is SYDVKM. The CDR3 is 15 residues long.

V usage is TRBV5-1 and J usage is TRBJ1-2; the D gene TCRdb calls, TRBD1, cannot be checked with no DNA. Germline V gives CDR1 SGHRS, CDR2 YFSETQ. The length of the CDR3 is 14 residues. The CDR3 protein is CASSSDRGRNGYTF.

The CDR3 sequence: CASSQGREWGFSTDTQYF. The V gene is TRBV6-5, the J gene TRBJ2-3; checking the TCRdb D call of TRBD2 is not possible without DNA. The CDR3 runs to 18 residues. Germline V gene sequence: CDR1 MNHEY, CDR2 SVGAGI.

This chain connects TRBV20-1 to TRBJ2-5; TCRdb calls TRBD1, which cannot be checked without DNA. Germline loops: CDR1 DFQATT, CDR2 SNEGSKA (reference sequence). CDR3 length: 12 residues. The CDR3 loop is CSVGEHQETQYF.

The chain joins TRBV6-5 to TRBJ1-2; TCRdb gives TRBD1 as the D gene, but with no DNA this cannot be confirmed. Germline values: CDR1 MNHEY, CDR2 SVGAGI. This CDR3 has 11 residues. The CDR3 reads CASTGPGGYTF.

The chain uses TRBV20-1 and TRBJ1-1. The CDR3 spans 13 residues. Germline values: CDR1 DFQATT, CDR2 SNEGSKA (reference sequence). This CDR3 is CSALSTVNTEAFF.

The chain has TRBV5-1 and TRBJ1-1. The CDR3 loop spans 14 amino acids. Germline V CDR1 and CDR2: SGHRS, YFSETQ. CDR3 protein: CASSLDFLDTEAFF.

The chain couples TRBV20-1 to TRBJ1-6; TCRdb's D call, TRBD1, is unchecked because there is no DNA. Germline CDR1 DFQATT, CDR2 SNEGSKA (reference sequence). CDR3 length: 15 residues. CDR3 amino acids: CSASAGLNGNSPLHF.

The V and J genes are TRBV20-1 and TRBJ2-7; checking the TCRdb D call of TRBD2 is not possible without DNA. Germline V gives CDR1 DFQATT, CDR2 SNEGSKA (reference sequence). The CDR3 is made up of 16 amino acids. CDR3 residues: CSARDGRPGLAWVQYF.

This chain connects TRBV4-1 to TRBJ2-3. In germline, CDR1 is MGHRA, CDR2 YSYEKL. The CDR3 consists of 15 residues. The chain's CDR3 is CASSQVSESTDTQYF.

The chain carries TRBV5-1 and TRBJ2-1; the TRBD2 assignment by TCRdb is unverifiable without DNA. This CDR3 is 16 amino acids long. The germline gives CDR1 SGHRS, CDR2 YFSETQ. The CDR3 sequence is CASSLGRRNSYNEQFF.

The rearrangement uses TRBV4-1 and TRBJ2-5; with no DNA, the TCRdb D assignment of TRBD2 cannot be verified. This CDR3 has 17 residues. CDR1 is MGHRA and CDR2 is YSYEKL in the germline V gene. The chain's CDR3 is CASSQEHPGLAMETQYF.